The following is a TCR beta chain sequence with its context. Its antigen is currently not known. This sample stems from a study of monozygotic twins with inflammatory bowel disease (dated by TCRdb to between 2018 and 2021). In terms of the full investigation: In total, 28 monozygotic twin pairs made up the full study: 19 Danish pairs, all IBD-discordant, plus nine German pairs, of which four were IBD-concordant and five were IBD-discordant. The search for disease-associated traits relied mainly on comparing, within discordant pairs, IBD patients with their genetically identical healthy co-twins. Each individual had, on average, about 151 000 unique TCRalpha sequences and 181 000 unique TCRbeta sequences available for analysis.

The investigation overall reported the following: TCRbeta repertoire diversity, by inverse Simpson index, was decreased in IBD patients compared with their healthy co-twins. No single strong signal or clonotype linked to IBD turned up in the results, so the idea that one exists was not supported. Repertoire similarity did not differ between concordant and discordant twins, which could be due to limited statistical power. IBD patients shared fewer clonotypes with other individuals than healthy twins did, most markedly in patients showing signs of disease activity. Because patients were on differing immunosuppressive treatments, the repertoires may have picked up extra background noise and inter-individual variability. Distinction between different T cell subtypes could not be achieved in the analysis.

Libraries were constructed by 5' RACE. Each TCR library was prepared from 3,000 to 4,000 ng of total RNA. For each sample, cDNA was synthesized in eight separate reactions using SMARTScribe reverse transcriptase. During cDNA synthesis, unique molecular identifiers containing a 6-nucleotide sample barcode were introduced by template switching. TCRalpha and TCRbeta cDNA was amplified in two nested PCRs of roughly 16 and 10 cycles, and bead purification was carried out after each PCR. Before amplification, the cDNA was treated with uracil DNA-glycosylase and purified using the QIAquick PCR purification kit. The second PCR added Illumina TruSeq-compatible adapters along with sample-specific barcodes. TapeStation and Qubit were used to check library quality and concentration, and 5 ng of each library was pooled. Sequencing of pooled libraries was carried out on an Illumina HiSeq2500 single-index Rapid Run using 2 x 100 bp reads and custom sequencing primers. As for how the authors treated the data: MiGEC version 1.2.6 was used for UMI-based consensus assembly to correct PCR and sequencing errors. MiXCR version 2.1.1 was used to carry out V(D)J alignment, clonotype assembly and CDR3 extraction. To normalise gene usage, clonotype sharing and MAIT/NKT TCR abundance, the top 1000, 10 000 and 20 000 clonotypes in each sample were analysed. After downsampling to 27 000 UMIs, diversity was calculated as the inverse Simpson index using the vegan R package. Paired Mann-Whitney U tests were applied to discordant twin pairs, and Benjamini-Hochberg correction was used for multiple testing. TCRdb reprocessed the reads, reporting each CDR3 protein sequence once and no DNA. The authors' filters were not applied to this entry. The table for this sample records 150,000 to 200,000 distinct CDR3 sequences. Roughly 7% of the sample rests with the top ten.

From each donor, an approximately 2.3 ml peripheral blood sample was drawn into PAXgene tubes and stored at -80 degrees C. Without any T cell sorting, total RNA was extracted from whole blood using the PAXgene blood miRNA kit on an automated QIAcube. Deep TCRalpha and TCRbeta repertoire profiling with unique molecular barcoding was performed on peripheral blood of monozygotic twin pairs concordant or discordant for inflammatory bowel disease. Smoking habits were recorded for all twin pairs, and each individual was classified as a current, former or never smoker. Per the germline V gene (reference sequence), SGHNT is the CDR1 and YYREEE is the CDR2. The CDR3 contains 16 residues, cysteine and phenylalanine counted. Only the protein is available.

The receptor was derived from a human donor with ulcerative colitis or Crohn's disease, or a healthy co-twin of an affected twin (not recorded which). The sample consisted of blood. Recombination connected TRBV5-4 to TRBJ1-4; the D call from TCRdb, TRBD1, cannot be confirmed without DNA. CDR3 loop: CASSLYRGSINEKLFF.